Below are 2 T cell receptor beta chains sequenced from a single sample in a study of blood T cell repertoires in COVID-19. Data came from immunoSEQ multiplex PCR; TCRdb stores just in-frame clones and leaves some out. The sample lists around 200,000 clones; roughly 84% were seen once. The sequenced sample was peripheral blood. Every receptor here comes from a human donor with acute or convalescent COVID-19. The donor label of this sample is uncertain.

The V and J genes are TRBV7-9 and TRBJ1-4; maybe TRBD1 (6 bases). Per germline, CDR1 SEHNR and CDR2 FQNEAQ (reference sequence). With 0 bases removed from V and 7 bases from J, the gap between germline ends came to 12 bases. The CDR3 spans 15 residues. The CDR3 region is CASSLAVGAAEKLFF. The CDR3 region has the DNA TGTGCCAGCAGCTTAGCTGTGGGGGCAGCTGAAAAACTGTTTTTT.

The chain recombines TRBV15 with TRBJ1-3; 9 bases match TRBD1. The CDR3 length is 20 residues. The J segment lost 0 bases and the V segment lost 0 bases, leaving 12 bases of the junction unmatched. Germline-derived CDR1 and CDR2 are LNHNV and YYDKDF (reference sequence). CDR3 sequence: CATSREFDRGALSSGNTIYF. The DNA of the CDR3 is TGTGCCACCAGCAGAGAATTTGACAGGGGGGCTTTAAGCTCTGGAAACACCATATATTTT.